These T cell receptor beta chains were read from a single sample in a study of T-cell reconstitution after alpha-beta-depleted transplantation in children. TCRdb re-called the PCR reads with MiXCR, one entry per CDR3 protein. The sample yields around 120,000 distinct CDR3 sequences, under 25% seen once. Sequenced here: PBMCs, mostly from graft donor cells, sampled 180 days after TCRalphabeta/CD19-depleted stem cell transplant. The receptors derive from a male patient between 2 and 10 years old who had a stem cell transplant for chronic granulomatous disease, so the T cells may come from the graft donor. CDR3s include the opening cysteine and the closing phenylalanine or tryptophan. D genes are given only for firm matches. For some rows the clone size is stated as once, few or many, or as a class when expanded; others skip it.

CDR3: CASVAGYSGANVLTF
DNA: TGCGCCAGCGTAGCAGGTTACTCTGGGGCCAACGTCCTGACTTTC
J: TRBJ2-6
size: .
V: TRBV5-1
D: .

CDR3: CASSWTGHSSNQPQHF
DNA: TGCGCCAGCAGTTGGACAGGGCATTCGAGCAATCAGCCCCAGCATTTC
J: TRBJ1-5
size: few
V: TRBV10-2
D: TRBD1

CDR3: CATSRVPTDTQYF
DNA: TGTGCCACCAGCAGAGTCCCCACAGATACGCAGTATTTT
J: TRBJ2-3
size: .
V: TRBV15
D: .

CDR3: CSARGPGVQFF
DNA: TGCAGTGCTAGGGGCCCGGGCGTGCAGTTCTTC
J: TRBJ2-1
size: many
V: TRBV20-1
D: .

CDR3: CASSYSGVQETQYF
DNA: TGTGCCAGCAGTTACTCCGGGGTACAAGAGACCCAGTACTTC
J: TRBJ2-5
size: many
V: TRBV6-5
D: .

CDR3: CAIMGQERYEQFF
DNA: TGTGCCATTATGGGACAGGAACGATATGAGCAGTTCTTC
J: TRBJ2-1
size: .
V: TRBV6-2/TRBV6-3
D: TRBD1

CDR3: CASSQDSRGGGYTF
DNA: TGTGCCAGCAGCCAAGACTCCAGGGGTGGCGGCTACACCTTC
J: TRBJ1-2
size: many
V: TRBV4-2
D: .

CDR3: CASSYTGFGQETQYF
DNA: TGTGCCAGCAGTTATACAGGGTTTGGCCAAGAGACCCAGTACTTC
J: TRBJ2-5
size: .
V: TRBV7-6
D: .

CDR3: CASSLIWTGRNTEAFF
DNA: TGTGCCAGCAGCTTAATTTGGACAGGGCGAAACACTGAAGCTTTCTTT
J: TRBJ1-1
size: .
V: TRBV7-2
D: TRBD1

CDR3: CASSPLLASSQETQYF
DNA: TGTGCCAGCAGCCCTCTCCTAGCCAGTTCTCAAGAGACCCAGTACTTC
J: TRBJ2-5
size: .
V: TRBV12-3/TRBV12-4
D: .

CDR3: CSARDLGLAGEVGADTQYF
DNA: TGCAGTGCTAGAGATTTAGGACTAGCGGGAGAGGTGGGTGCAGATACGCAGTATTTT
J: TRBJ2-3
size: .
V: TRBV20-1
D: TRBD2

CDR3: CSARDVASRETQYF
DNA: TGCAGTGCTAGAGATGTGGCTAGCCGGGAGACCCAGTACTTC
J: TRBJ2-5
size: few
V: TRBV20-1
D: .

CDR3: CSVEESGSENEKLFF
DNA: TGCAGCGTTGAAGAAAGCGGGAGTGAGAATGAAAAACTGTTTTTT
J: TRBJ1-4
size: .
V: TRBV29-1
D: .

CDR3: CASSLGTSGNYEQYF
DNA: TGTGCCAGCTCACTCGGGACTAGCGGAAACTACGAGCAGTACTTC
J: TRBJ2-7
size: .
V: TRBV18
D: TRBD2

CDR3: CASSPPGLAETQYF
DNA: TGTGCCAGCAGCCCCCCCGGACTAGCTGAGACCCAGTACTTC
J: TRBJ2-5
size: many
V: TRBV12-3/TRBV12-4
D: TRBD2

CDR3: CATSRERGFVNNEQFF
DNA: TGTGCCACCAGCAGAGAGCGGGGGTTTGTAAACAATGAGCAGTTCTTC
J: TRBJ2-1
size: .
V: TRBV15
D: TRBD2

CDR3: CSARLGAMDSPLHF
DNA: TGCAGTGCTAGGTTGGGGGCGATGGATTCACCCCTCCACTTT
J: TRBJ1-6
size: few
V: TRBV20-1
D: .

CDR3: CSVVGTQSSLYGEQFF
DNA: TGCAGCGTTGTGGGGACCCAAAGTTCTCTATACGGTGAGCAGTTCTTC
J: TRBJ2-1
size: .
V: TRBV29-1
D: .

CDR3: CASSPGQGKNTEAFF
DNA: TGTGCCAGCAGTCCAGGACAGGGCAAGAACACTGAAGCTTTCTTT
J: TRBJ1-1
size: .
V: TRBV12-3/TRBV12-4
D: TRBD1

CDR3: CSVGMNTGELFF
DNA: TGCAGCGTTGGGATGAACACCGGGGAGCTGTTTTTT
J: TRBJ2-2
size: few
V: TRBV29-1
D: .

CDR3: CSAPSPRVANYGYTF
DNA: TGCAGTGCTCCCAGTCCCAGGGTAGCTAACTATGGCTACACCTTC
J: TRBJ1-2
size: .
V: TRBV20-1
D: .

CDR3: CASRGAPNQPQHF
DNA: TGTGCCAGCAGGGGGGCTCCAAATCAGCCCCAGCATTTT
J: TRBJ1-5
size: many
V: TRBV16
D: .

CDR3: CASSIEWRETRYDEQFF
DNA: TGTGCCAGTAGTATAGAGTGGCGGGAGACCCGATATGATGAGCAGTTCTTC
J: TRBJ2-1
size: medium-sized
V: TRBV19
D: TRBD2

CDR3: CASSHKGGTGELFF
DNA: TGTGCCAGTAGTCACAAGGGCGGGACCGGGGAGCTGTTTTTT
J: TRBJ2-2
size: few
V: TRBV19
D: .